This TCR beta chain comes out of a study of T cell repertoires in cytomegalovirus infection. Overall study context: Public TCR beta signature analysis indicated the presence of both CMV infection and matching HLA type.

Trimming pared 5 bases from V and 6 bases from J, leaving 11 bases between. The CDR3 sequence is 13 residues long. Germline loops: CDR1 SGHTA, CDR2 FQGNSA. Study-wide results and caveats: The response measured ex vivo was dominated by TCR beta clonotypes (HLA-C-restricted and CMV-specific).

This clonotype was seen only a few times. Its target is unknown. TCRdb recomputed calls from the reads with MiXCR, one row per CDR3 protein. Found here are some 310,000 distinct CDR3 sequences, more than 20% of them singletons; the top ten hold 13%. The genes are TRBV7-2 and TRBJ1-5; tentatively, D is TRBD1 (6 bases). The TCR sequence derives from a human donor in good health (CMV status not recorded). Some clones in this sample may be carry-over from other donors' samples. Sequenced here: cultured PBMCs, sampled from culture after CMV antigen stimulation. As DNA, the CDR3 is TGTGCCAGCAGCACCGGACAGATTCAGCCCCAGCATTTT. Translating it yields CASSTGQIQPQHF.